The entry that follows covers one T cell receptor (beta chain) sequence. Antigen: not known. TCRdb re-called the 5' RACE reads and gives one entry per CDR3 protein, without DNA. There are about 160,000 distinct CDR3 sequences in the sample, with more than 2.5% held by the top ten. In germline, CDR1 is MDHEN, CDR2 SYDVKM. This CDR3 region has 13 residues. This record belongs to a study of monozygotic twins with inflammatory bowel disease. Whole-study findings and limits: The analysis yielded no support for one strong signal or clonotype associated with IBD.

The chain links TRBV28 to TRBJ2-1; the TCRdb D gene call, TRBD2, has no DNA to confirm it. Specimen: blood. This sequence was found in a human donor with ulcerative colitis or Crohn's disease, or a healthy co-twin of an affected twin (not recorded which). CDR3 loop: CASSRDTGGFKFF.